These 5 T cell receptor beta chains originate from one sample sequenced in a study of shared clonotypes between healthy human individuals. Profiling relied on immunoSEQ multiplex PCR, and the TCRdb table lists in-frame clones only, not all of them. Of fewer than 600,000 clones listed, 75% to 85% were seen once; the top ten hold around 13%. Sequencing input: PBMCs. Receptors were obtained from a woman between 40 and 55 years old in good health. Some clones in this sample may be carry-over from other donors' samples.

This sequence joins TRBV30 and TRBJ1-4; no firm D call. V was pared by 1 base and J by 8 bases, with 8 bases between. There are 12 residues in the CDR3. Germline V gives CDR1 GTSNPN, CDR2 SVGIG (reference sequence). CDR3 DNA sequence: TGTGCCTGGAGTGCGGGGTGGGAAAAACTGTTTTTT. Translated, it gives CAWSAGWEKLFF. The entire variable domain, with the rest obtained from reference TRBV30 and TRBJ1-4, is as follows: SQTIHQWPATLVQPVGSPLSLECTVEGTSNPNLYWYRQAAGRGLQLLFYSVGIGQISSEVPQNLSASRPQDRQFILSSKKLLLSDSGFYLCAWSAGWEKLFFGSGTQLSVL.

The chain carries TRBV7-9 and TRBJ2-5, with 14 bases aligning to TRBD2. This CDR3 is 17 amino acids long. Germline trimming cut 1 base from V and 2 bases from J; bases unmatched to any gene: 3. Germline V lookup: CDR1 SEHNR, CDR2 FQNEAQ (reference sequence). CDR3: CASSLDRTSGRQETQYF. The CDR3 bases are TGTGCCAGCAGCTTAGACAGGACTAGCGGGAGGCAAGAGACCCAGTACTTC.

This clone occurred once. The chain carries TRBV9 and TRBJ2-5; D may be TRBD1 (5 bases). CDR3 size: 14 residues. Trimming removed 1 base from V and 4 bases from J, with 11 bases in between. Germline V CDR1 and CDR2: SGDLS, YYNGEE. In DNA, the CDR3 is TGTGCCAGCAGCGTACCTGGGCAGGGAGAGACCCAGTACTTC. Protein: CASSVPGQGETQYF.

V usage is TRBV10-3 and J usage is TRBJ2-1, with 15 bases fitting TRBD2. CDR1 and CDR2 (germline): ENHRY, SYGVKD. V gave up 7 bases and J gave up 7 bases; unmatched junction bases: 5. The CDR3 covers 15 residues. DNA of the CDR3: TGTGCCATCACCCGGACTAGCGGGGGGGAGAATGAGCAGTTCTTC. It is translated as CAITRTSGGENEQFF.

The chain employs TRBV18 and TRBJ2-1; maybe TRBD1 (5 bases). CDR3 length: 15 residues. CDR1 KGHSH and CDR2 LQKENI come from the germline V gene. V dropped 7 bases and J dropped 4 bases, with 17 bases sitting between them. The CDR3 DNA follows: TGTGCCAGCTTGTCAGGGAATTCTCGATACAATGAGCAGTTCTTC. It yields the protein CASLSGNSRYNEQFF.